Listed here are 27 T cell receptor beta chains from one sample, sequenced in a study of T cells in Graves' hyperthyroidism and ophthalmopathy (dated by TCRdb to about 2019). The library was made by multiplex PCR. TCRdb records Illumina HiSeq 2000 as the sequencer. Amplification of TCR beta CDR3 regions was carried out from RNA transcripts. A first-round RT-PCR of the TCR CDR3 used the HTBI primer set with the Qiagen OneStep RT-PCR kit. TCRdb cleaned the public reads at Q25 with fastp, built clones with MiXCR and kept in-frame beta chains. Identical CDR3 protein sequences are pooled into one entry, listed with their most common genes and DNA. This sample holds about 560,000 distinct CDR3 sequences; 16% were observed only once. The biggest ten clones account for approximately 20% of the sample. Sample: blood. The receptors originated from a woman aged 18-29 years with Graves' hyperthyroidism.

Many counts were recorded for this clonotype. The chain carries TRBV20-1 and TRBJ2-7, with 7 bases fitting TRBD1. The V segment lost 5 bases and the J segment 6 bases; nucleotides outside the gene matches: 7. Germline values: CDR1 DFQATT, CDR2 SNEGSKA (reference sequence). This CDR3 is 12 amino acids long. The CDR3 nucleotides are TGCAGTGCTGGAAGGGGGCAGGGCGAGCAGTACTTC. Residues: CSAGRGQGEQYF.

A few counts support this clonotype. The V and J genes are TRBV10-2 and TRBJ2-7, with 9 bases lining up with TRBD1. J gave up 3 bases and V 3 bases, and 3 bases lay outside the gene matches. The CDR3 has 14 residues. Looked up from germline, CDR1 is WSHSY and CDR2 is SAAADI. CDR3 in DNA: TGCGCCAGCAGTGAACAGGGGGCCGTCTACGAGCAGTACTTC. The encoded protein is CASSEQGAVYEQYF.

This chain links TRBV6-5 with TRBJ2-5, with D possibly matching TRBD1 (6 bases). The CDR3 has 16 amino acids. Germline V lookup: CDR1 MNHEY, CDR2 SVGAGI. The ends were cut back, 0 bases at V and 5 bases at J, with 16 bases in the middle. CDR3 coding DNA: TGTGCCAGCAGTTACTCGAGGGGGACGGGTGGGGAGACCCAGTACTTC. It is translated as CASSYSRGTGGETQYF.

This clonotype was observed at least ten times. The chain recombines TRBV20-1 with TRBJ1-2, with 7 bases fitting TRBD1. Germline V gene data show CDR1 as DFQATT and CDR2 as SNEGSKA (reference sequence). The ends lost 3 bases at V and 2 bases at J; junction bases unmatched: 12. The CDR3 runs to 16 residues. The CDR3 nucleotides are TGCAGTGCTAGGGACCCCAGGACAGGTTTAAACTATGGCTACACCTTC. Translated: CSARDPRTGLNYGYTF.

This clonotype was counted once. V and J are TRBV29-1 and TRBJ2-2; 10 positions match TRBD2. With V trimmed by 4 bases and J by 7 bases, 15 bases remained unmatched. The CDR3 contains 17 residues. Looked up from germline, CDR1 is SQVTM and CDR2 is ANQGSEA. CDR3 in DNA: TGCAGCGTTGGAGAGGTTTCTAGCGGGAGACGCGGCGGGGAGCTGTTTTTT. Translating it yields CSVGEVSSGRRGGELFF.

This clonotype has only a few counts. The V call is TRBV5-1, the J call TRBJ1-1; 7 nucleotides match TRBD1. This CDR3 is built from 16 residues. Germline V gene data show CDR1 as SGHRS and CDR2 as YFSETQ. V shed 3 bases, J shed 0 bases, and the junction held 8 bases outside the gene matches. The CDR3 loop is CASSSGLGQMNTEAFF. CDR3 sequence (DNA): TGCGCCAGCAGCTCTGGACTGGGACAGATGAACACTGAAGCTTTCTTT.

This clonotype was detected many times. This chain links TRBV6-1 with TRBJ1-1; D possibly corresponds to TRBD1 (6 bases). The ends were cut back, 7 bases at V and 4 bases at J, with 19 bases in the middle. Looked up from germline, CDR1 is MNHNS and CDR2 is SASEGT. The CDR3 extends over 15 amino acids. CDR3 region: CASTDKIQGGTEAFF. The CDR3, as DNA: TGTGCCAGCACCGACAAGATACAGGGCGGCACTGAAGCTTTCTTT.

This clonotype was counted between two and nine times. The rearrangement links TRBV28 to TRBJ2-1; no clear D. Germline lookup yields CDR1 MDHEN and CDR2 SYDVKM. The V and J ends lost 3 bases and 10 bases respectively, with 10 bases between them. CDR3 length equals 12 residues. The CDR3 protein is CASSLTRLEQFF. The CDR3, as DNA: TGTGCCAGCAGTTTGACGAGGTTAGAGCAGTTCTTC.

The chain couples TRBV24-1 to TRBJ2-6; D not resolved. CDR3 size: 16 residues. Germline V gene data show CDR1 as KGHDR and CDR2 as SFDVKD. The ends were cut back, 9 bases at V and 0 bases at J, with 14 bases in the middle. Here the CDR3 reads CATSETYASGANVLTF. CDR3 coding DNA: TGTGCCACCTCCGAGACCTACGCCTCTGGGGCCAACGTCCTGACTTTC.

The chain uses TRBV30 and TRBJ2-1; 11 nucleotides match TRBD2. Germline CDR1 and CDR2: GTSNPN and SVGIG (reference sequence). Trimming took 2 bases from V and 6 from J; bases not matched to a gene: 6. CDR3 length: 15 amino acids. The CDR3 reads CAWSRLAGGPNEQFF. CDR3 DNA sequence: TGTGCCTGGAGTCGTTTAGCGGGAGGGCCCAATGAGCAGTTCTTC. The full variable domain, its missing parts supplied by reference TRBV30 and TRBJ2-1, is SQTIHQWPATLVQPVGSPLSLECTVEGTSNPNLYWYRQAAGRGLQLLFYSVGIGQISSEVPQNLSASRPQDRQFILSSKKLLLSDSGFYLCAWSRLAGGPNEQFFGPGTRLTVL.

This clonotype was counted ten times or more. V gene TRBV12-3 or TRBV12-4 combines with J gene TRBJ2-7, with no clear D. This CDR3 spans 12 amino acids. The V end lost 6 bases, the J end lost 5 bases, and 11 bases lay between the germline ends. CDR3 region: CASSRMADEQYF. The DNA of the CDR3 is TGTGCCAGCAGCCGAATGGCGGACGAGCAGTACTTC.

This clonotype has a count of ten or more. The V call is TRBV6-1, the J call TRBJ1-1; D perhaps matches TRBD1 (5 bases). Per the germline V gene, CDR1 is MNHNS and CDR2 is SASEGT. This CDR3 comprises 11 residues. CDR3 loop: CDPTANTEAFF. CDR3 nucleotides: TGTGACCCGACAGCGAACACTGAAGCTTTCTTT.

The rearrangement links TRBV27 to TRBJ2-3, with unresolved D. Germline-derived CDR1 and CDR2 are MNHEY and SMNVEV (reference sequence). This CDR3 has 17 residues. Between the trimmed V and J ends, which lost 8 bases and 0 bases, there was a span of 21 bases. CDR3: CASSPPRMGPSTDTQYF. The CDR3 DNA is TGTGCCAGCTCACCACCACGTATGGGCCCTAGCACAGATACGCAGTATTTT.

This clonotype showed up many times. The gene calls are TRBV5-1 and TRBJ1-1; D may be TRBD1 (6 bases). The germline V gene has CDR1 SGHRS and CDR2 YFSETQ. The CDR3 consists of 15 residues. V gave up 1 base and J gave up 1 base, with 11 bases separating them. The CDR3 sequence: CASSLSRGPNTEAFF. The CDR3 DNA reads as TGCGCCAGCAGCTTGTCGCGGGGGCCGAACACTGAAGCTTTCTTT.

This clonotype appeared a few times. The chain is built from TRBV18 and TRBJ2-7, with 9 bases fitting TRBD2. V shed 4 bases and J 5 bases; nucleotides not matched to a gene: 6. CDR1 KGHSH and CDR2 LQKENI come from the germline V gene. The length of the CDR3 is 14 residues. The DNA of the CDR3 is TGTGCCAGCTCACAAGCGGGAGGATCCCACGAGCAGTACTTC. Translating it yields CASSQAGGSHEQYF.

The V gene is TRBV4-2, the J gene TRBJ1-2, with D possibly being TRBD1 (6 bases). Germline assignment: CDR1 LGHNA and CDR2 YNFKEQ. V lost 1 base, J lost 0 bases, and 9 bases lay in between. This CDR3 comprises 15 residues. The CDR3 region is CASSQAGGPNYGYTF. CDR3 nucleotide sequence: TGTGCCAGCAGCCAAGCTGGGGGCCCTAACTATGGCTACACCTTC.

The chain carries TRBV27 and TRBJ1-5; no clear D gene. The CDR3 has 16 amino acids. Germline V lookup: CDR1 MNHEY, CDR2 SMNVEV (reference sequence). The V gene lost 1 base and the J gene lost 0 bases, with 10 bases spanning the gap. As DNA, the CDR3 is TGTGCCAGCAGTTTATACTCGAGATATAGCAATCAGCCCCAGCATTTT. It specifies CASSLYSRYSNQPQHF.

The rearrangement joins TRBV24-1 to TRBJ2-7; 7 bases line up with TRBD2. After removal of 3 bases from V and 5 bases from J, the junction contained 9 bases not matched to a gene. The CDR3 spans 15 residues. CDR1 is KGHDR, CDR2 SFDVKD, per germline. The CDR3 DNA reads as TGTGCCACCAGTGATAGCCGGACGGCGGGGGACGAGCAGTACTTC. Translation gives CATSDSRTAGDEQYF.

This chain links TRBV3-1 with TRBJ2-7, with 10 bases matching TRBD2. Germline V gene sequence: CDR1 LGHDT, CDR2 YNNKEL (reference sequence). The length of the CDR3 is 16 residues. V was pared by 3 bases and J by 2 bases, with 7 bases of the junction left unmatched. The CDR3 nucleotides read TGTGCCAGCAGCCATGCCGGACTAGCGGAGACCTACGAGCAGTACTTC. It encodes CASSHAGLAETYEQYF.

This clonotype appeared many times. This sequence joins TRBV20-1 and TRBJ2-5; 12 nucleotides match TRBD1. J lost 4 bases, V lost 2 bases, and 2 bases had no gene match. CDR1 is DFQATT and CDR2 is SNEGSKA in the germline V gene (reference sequence). The CDR3 spans 14 residues. CDR3 amino acids: CSARRDRGRETQYF. The CDR3 region has the DNA TGCAGTGCTAGACGGGACAGGGGGCGAGAGACCCAGTACTTC.

In this sample, this clonotype turned up many times. J is TRBJ2-5 and V is TRBV6-1; 9 bases match TRBD2. This CDR3 comprises 16 residues. The V gene end was trimmed by 5 bases and the J gene end by 2 bases; junction bases not matched to a gene: 9. Germline V CDR1 and CDR2: MNHNS, SASEGT. The CDR3 region has the DNA TGTGCCAGCAGTTCCTTGACTAGCGGCACTCAAGAGACCCAGTACTTC. This encodes CASSSLTSGTQETQYF.

The V call is TRBV19, the J call TRBJ1-1; unclear D gene. The CDR3 has 13 amino acids. Germline loops: CDR1 LNHDA, CDR2 SQIVND (reference sequence). Trimming removed 5 bases at V and 3 bases at J, with 10 bases between. CDR3 residues: CASSPNPYTEAFF. For the CDR3, the DNA is TGTGCCAGTAGTCCGAACCCTTACACTGAAGCTTTCTTT.

This clonotype was observed a handful of times. This chain connects TRBV3-1 to TRBJ1-2; 8 bases are a match to TRBD1. The length of the CDR3 is 16 residues. The V and J ends lost 1 base and 6 bases, in that order; junction bases with no gene match: 10. Germline CDR1 reads LGHDT; CDR2 reads YNNKEL (reference sequence). The CDR3 sequence is CASSQAGTGIYNGYTF. The CDR3 region has the DNA TGTGCCAGCAGCCAAGCCGGGACAGGCATTTACAATGGCTACACCTTC. Full variable domain (remainder filled in from reference TRBV3-1 and TRBJ1-2): DTAVSQTPKYLVTQMGNDKSIKCEQNLGHDTMYWYKQDSKKFLKIMFSYNNKELIINETVPNRFSPKSPDKAHLNLHINSLELGDSAVYFCASSQAGTGIYNGYTFGSGTRLTVV.

This clonotype was seen ten or more times. The rearrangement uses TRBV5-1 and TRBJ2-1; D gene ambiguous. Deletions cut 4 bases from V and 6 bases from J, with 8 bases between. In germline, CDR1 is SGHRS, CDR2 YFSETQ. The CDR3 totals 12 residues. CDR3 sequence reads: CASSPAGNEQFF. The CDR3 DNA is TGCGCCAGCAGCCCCGCCGGCAATGAGCAGTTCTTC.

This clonotype was counted only a few times. This chain uses TRBV28 with TRBJ2-6; D unresolved. CDR3 size: 14 residues. From germline, CDR1 is MDHEN and CDR2 SYDVKM. V was shortened by 6 bases and J by 0 bases, with 6 bases between the two germline ends. CDR3 sequence (DNA): TGTGCCAGCAGCTCGTTCTCTGGGGCCAACGTCCTGACTTTC. It translates to CASSSFSGANVLTF.

This clonotype was observed a handful of times. Germline is not matched at one junction end, which may reflect a read error. The genes are TRBV10-2 and TRBJ2-7; D unresolved. The germline V gene has CDR1 WSHSY and CDR2 SAAADI. CDR3 length: 14 amino acids. The CDR3 is CASREVLPQYEQYF. CDR3 sequence (DNA): TGCGCCAGCCGTGAGGTACTTCCACAGTACGAGCAGTACTTC.

This clonotype was counted many times. The chain uses TRBV5-5 and TRBJ2-1; unclear D gene. Germline V CDR1 and CDR2: SGHKS, YYEKEE (reference sequence). Trimming took 2 bases from V and 4 from J, leaving 10 bases between them. This CDR3 region has 14 residues. The CDR3 here is CASSLYGPYNEQFF. The CDR3 DNA is TGTGCCAGCAGCTTATACGGACCATACAATGAGCAGTTCTTC.